This TCR beta chain was observed in a study of T-cell memory formation after mild COVID-19. Overall study results and limits: CD4+ contracting clones lay mainly in CM and EM, CD8+ ones in EMRA. Clones that contracted from day 15 to 85 had balanced CD4/CD8; later expanders were CD4+ biased.

In its sample, this clonotype was seen a few times. The antigen is undetermined. The CDR3 has 15 amino acids. Germline assignment: CDR1 SGHNT and CDR2 YYREEE (reference sequence). V was shortened by 1 base and J by 6 bases, with 13 bases between the two germline ends. TCRdb re-derived calls from the 5' RACE reads in MiXCR, one entry per CDR3 protein. The sample consists of about 360,000 distinct CDR3 sequences, approximately 15% of them appearing once. This sequence originates from a man younger than 35 who had mild COVID-19 (a few samples of this study predate the infection). Cell type and time point are not known. V gene TRBV5-4 combines with J gene TRBJ1-4; D perhaps matches TRBD1 (5 bases). The sequencing input was PBMCs or a T cell subset sorted from them (not recorded which). CDR3 loop: CASSLMGGTDEKLFF. Written as DNA, the CDR3 is TGTGCCAGCAGCTTGATGGGCGGGACGGATGAAAAACTGTTTTTT.